This entry lists 10 T cell receptor beta chains sequenced from one sample in a study of lymphopenia after photon versus proton radiotherapy (dated by TCRdb to between 2018 and 2021). Receptors were amplified or captured by the immunoSEQ multiplex PCR assay. TCRdb mirrors the immuneACCESS table, restricted to in-frame sequences. Some clones are absent from its copies; in checked studies, under half trace to an unresolved V gene, and the reason for the others is unknown. This sample lists around 30,000 clones; about 87% were detected once. The leading ten clones occupy roughly 15% of the sample. Specimen: peripheral blood, collected from a patient treated with proton-based radiotherapy. Every receptor here comes from a woman aged 70-85 years with pancreatic cancer.

V is TRBV5-6 and J is TRBJ2-3; 7 nucleotides line up with TRBD1. CDR3 length: 15 amino acids. The junction had 7 bases not matched to a gene; V was cut back by 4 bases and J by 2 bases. The germline V gene encodes CDR1 SGHDT and CDR2 YYEEEE. The CDR3 region has the DNA TGTGCCAGCAGCACCAGGGACAGCTTCACAGATACGCAGTATTTT. Protein sequence: CASSTRDSFTDTQYF.

The chain is built from TRBV28 and TRBJ1-2, with TRBD1 identical over 11 bases. J lost 6 bases, V lost 5 bases, and 5 bases had no gene match. This CDR3 has 14 amino acids. Germline assignment: CDR1 MDHEN and CDR2 SYDVKM. The CDR3 region has the DNA TGTGCCAGCAGTCCTGGGACAGGGGGGAATGGCTACACCTTC. Translation: CASSPGTGGNGYTF.

This chain joins TRBV7-2 and TRBJ2-7; no reliable D call. V dropped 1 base and J dropped 6 bases, with 4 bases sitting between them. This CDR3 spans 11 amino acids. The germline V gene encodes CDR1 SGHTA and CDR2 FQGNSA. DNA for the CDR3: TGTGCCAGCAGCTTAGTTACCGAGCAGTACTTC. Its translation is CASSLVTEQYF.

This CDR3 is CAALVLDTQYF. The CDR3 bases are TGTGCCGCGCTTGTTCTGGATACGCAGTATTTT. V gene TRBV7-2 combines with J gene TRBJ2-3; no reliable D call. Deletions cut 11 bases from V and 6 bases from J, with 12 bases between. This CDR3 contains 11 residues. Germline V lookup: CDR1 SGHTA, CDR2 FQGNSA.

The chain couples TRBV6-1 to TRBJ2-1; TRBD2 matches 10 bases. This CDR3 is 15 amino acids long. V gave up 7 bases and J gave up 8 bases; unmatched junction bases: 11. From germline, CDR1 is MNHNS and CDR2 SASEGT. CDR3 DNA: TGTGCCAGCAATCACCCTAGCGGGAGTAAGGATGAGCAGTTCTTC. It specifies CASNHPSGSKDEQFF.

V is TRBV6-5 and J is TRBJ2-1; TRBD1 matches 8 bases. V gave up 4 bases and J gave up 8 bases; unmatched junction bases: 10. The CDR3 spans 15 residues. Germline CDR1 and CDR2: MNHEY and SVGAGI. The CDR3 nucleotides are TGTGCCAGCAGTTCGGGACAGGCGAATCGCGATGAGCAGTTCTTC. Its protein is CASSSGQANRDEQFF.

The chain is built from TRBV2 and TRBJ2-1; TRBD1 is a possible D gene (6 bases). The CDR3 length is 14 residues. Germline V gene data show CDR1 as SNHLY and CDR2 as FYNNEI. V lost 3 bases, J lost 4 bases, and 10 bases lay in between. The CDR3 coding sequence is TGTGCCAGCAGTGAGGGGACACAGTACAATGAGCAGTTCTTC. Its protein is CASSEGTQYNEQFF.

The V gene is TRBV28, the J gene TRBJ2-5; 11 bases map to TRBD2. This CDR3 has 17 amino acids. Trimming at V came to 8 bases and at J to 5 bases, leaving 16 bases not matched to a gene. Germline lookup yields CDR1 MDHEN and CDR2 SYDVKM. CDR3 loop: CASRRLAGRSRSETQYF. CDR3 nucleotide sequence: TGTGCCAGCCGTCGACTAGCGGGACGGTCGCGGTCGGAGACCCAGTACTTC. The full variable domain, its missing parts supplied by reference TRBV28 and TRBJ2-5, is DVKVTQSSRYLVKRTGEKVFLECVQDMDHENMFWYRQDPGLGLRLIYFSYDVKMKEKGDIPEGYSVSREKKERFSLILESASTNQTSMYLCASRRLAGRSRSETQYFGPGTRLLVL.

V is TRBV7-2 and J is TRBJ1-5; D unclear. This CDR3 contains 13 residues. In germline, CDR1 is SGHTA, CDR2 FQGNSA. V was pared by 5 bases and J by 7 bases, with 12 bases between. The chain's CDR3 is CASSQPGEQPQHF. The CDR3 DNA reads TGTGCCAGCAGCCAACCCGGGGAGCAGCCCCAGCATTTT.

The chain employs TRBV6-6 and TRBJ2-1, with D maybe TRBD1 (5 bases). The V gene's germline CDR1 is MNHNY and CDR2 SVGAGI (reference sequence). This CDR3 spans 14 amino acids. V was shortened by 2 bases and J by 7 bases, with 12 bases between the two germline ends. The CDR3 nucleotides read TGTGCCAGCAGTTACGACAGTCTGGGGAATGAGCAGTTCTTC. Translation gives CASSYDSLGNEQFF.